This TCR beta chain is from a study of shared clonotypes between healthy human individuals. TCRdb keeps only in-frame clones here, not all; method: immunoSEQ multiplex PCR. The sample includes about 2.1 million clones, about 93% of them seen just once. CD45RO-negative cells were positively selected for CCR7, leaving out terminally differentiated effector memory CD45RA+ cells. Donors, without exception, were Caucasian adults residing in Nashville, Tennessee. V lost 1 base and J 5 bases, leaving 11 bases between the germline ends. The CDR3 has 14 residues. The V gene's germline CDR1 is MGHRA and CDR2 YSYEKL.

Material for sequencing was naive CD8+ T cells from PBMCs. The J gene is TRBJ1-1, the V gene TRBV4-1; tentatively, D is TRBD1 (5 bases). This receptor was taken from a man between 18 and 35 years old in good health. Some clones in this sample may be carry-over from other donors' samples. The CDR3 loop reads CASSQGGARTEAFF. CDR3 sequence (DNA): TGCGCCAGCAGCCAAGGAGGGGCGCGAACTGAAGCTTTCTTT.